This T cell receptor beta chain was sequenced in a study of Tregs in tolerant kidney transplant recipients. General observations from the study: Changing PCR primers prevented nucleotide comparison between some patients' samples. The small number of patients limits these findings pending further validation.

To note about this clone: Its antigen is unidentified.

Thawed PBMCs were FACS-sorted into unstimulated CD4+CD25+CD127- regulatory T cells, CD4+CD25- non-regulatory cells, CD4 and CD8 cells. V was pared by 4 bases and J by 6 bases, with 12 bases of the junction left unmatched. The length of the CDR3 is 15 residues. Germline CDR1 and CDR2: LGHNA and YSLEER. Data came from immunoSEQ multiplex PCR; TCRdb stores just in-frame clones and leaves some out. The sample includes some 62,000 clones, under 98% of them seen just once. The chain has TRBV4-3 and TRBJ2-7, with 7 bases aligning to TRBD2. The source material was Tregs from blood, sampled before the transplant. This TCR derives from a human donor who received a combined kidney and bone marrow transplant. DNA of the CDR3: TGCGCCAGCAGCCTTTCCTTGGGCGGGGGAGCCGAGCAGTACTTC. It encodes CASSLSLGGGAEQYF.